Here is one T cell receptor beta chain with its context. This specimen belongs to a study of blood T cell repertoires in COVID-19. Study overall: The United States, Italy and Spain supplied acute and convalescent COVID-19 samples. The cDNA or gDNA used as material had been derived from T cells, B-cell-depleted T cells, or PBMCs.

Authors' data handling: The authors estimated nucleated cell counts from reference gene primer amplification. Sequenced by immunoSEQ multiplex PCR; TCRdb stores in-frame clones only, minus some. That table gives V, J and clone size, and the DNA gave D and trimming. The sample yields 55,000 to 90,000 clones, 75% to 95% seen once. Germline assignment: CDR1 MDHEN and CDR2 SYDVKM. The CDR3 consists of 13 residues. The ends were cut back, 3 bases at V and 5 bases at J, with 10 bases in the middle. Sequenced: peripheral blood. The gene calls are TRBV28 and TRBJ1-2; the D gene is possibly TRBD1 (6 bases). This clonotype was obtained from a human donor with active COVID-19. The donor label of this sample is uncertain. The CDR3 DNA is TGTGCCAGCAGTTTTCGACAGGATTATGGCTACACCTTC. Translated, it gives CASSFRQDYGYTF.